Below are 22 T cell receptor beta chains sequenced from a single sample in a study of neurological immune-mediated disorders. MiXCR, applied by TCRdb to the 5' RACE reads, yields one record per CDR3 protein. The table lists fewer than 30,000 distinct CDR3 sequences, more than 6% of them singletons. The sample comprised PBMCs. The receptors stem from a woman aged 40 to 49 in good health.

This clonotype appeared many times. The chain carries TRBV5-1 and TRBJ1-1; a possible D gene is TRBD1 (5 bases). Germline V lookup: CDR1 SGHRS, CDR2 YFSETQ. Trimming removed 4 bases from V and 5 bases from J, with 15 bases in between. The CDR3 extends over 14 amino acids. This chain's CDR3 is CASSPGGGKTEAFF. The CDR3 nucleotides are TGCGCCAGCAGCCCCGGCGGGGGGAAGACTGAAGCTTTCTTT.

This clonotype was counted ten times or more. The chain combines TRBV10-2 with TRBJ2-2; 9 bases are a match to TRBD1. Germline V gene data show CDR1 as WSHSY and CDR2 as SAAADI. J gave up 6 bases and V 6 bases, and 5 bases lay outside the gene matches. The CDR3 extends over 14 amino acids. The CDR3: CASRGQGEAGELFF. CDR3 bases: TGCGCCAGCAGGGGACAGGGCGAGGCCGGGGAGCTGTTTTTT.

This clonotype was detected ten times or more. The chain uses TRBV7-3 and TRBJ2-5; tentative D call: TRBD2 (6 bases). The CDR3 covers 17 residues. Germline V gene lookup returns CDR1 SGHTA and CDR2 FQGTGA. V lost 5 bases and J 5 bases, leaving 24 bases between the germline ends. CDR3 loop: CASSARLSTGEGETQYF. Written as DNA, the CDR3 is TGTGCCAGCAGCGCACGCCTCTCTACGGGAGAGGGGGAGACCCAGTACTTC.

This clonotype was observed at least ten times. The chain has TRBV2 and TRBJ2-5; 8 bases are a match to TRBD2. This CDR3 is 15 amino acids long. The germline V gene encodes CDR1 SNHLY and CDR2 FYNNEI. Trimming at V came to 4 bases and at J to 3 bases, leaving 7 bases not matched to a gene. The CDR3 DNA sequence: TGTGCCAGCAGTGTAAAGGGACTAGTGAAAGAGACCCAGTACTTC. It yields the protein CASSVKGLVKETQYF.

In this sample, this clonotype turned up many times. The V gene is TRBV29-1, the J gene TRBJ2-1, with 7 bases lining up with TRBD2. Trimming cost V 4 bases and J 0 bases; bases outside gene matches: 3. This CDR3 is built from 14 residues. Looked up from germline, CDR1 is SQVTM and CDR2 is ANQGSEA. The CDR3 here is CSVGGGSSYNEQFF. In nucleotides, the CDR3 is TGCAGCGTTGGCGGGGGTTCCTCCTACAATGAGCAGTTCTTC.

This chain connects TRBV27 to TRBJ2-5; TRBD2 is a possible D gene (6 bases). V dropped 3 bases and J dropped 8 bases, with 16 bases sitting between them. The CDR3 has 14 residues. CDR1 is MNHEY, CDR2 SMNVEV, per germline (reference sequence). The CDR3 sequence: CASSFRELPYTQYF. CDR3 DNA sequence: TGTGCCAGCAGTTTCCGGGAGCTTCCCTATACCCAGTACTTC.

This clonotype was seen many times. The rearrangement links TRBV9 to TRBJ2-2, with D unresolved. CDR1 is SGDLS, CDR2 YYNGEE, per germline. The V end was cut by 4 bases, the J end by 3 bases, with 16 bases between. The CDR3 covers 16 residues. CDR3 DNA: TGTGCCAGCAGCCCCCATCCAGACGCGGACACCGGGGAGCTGTTTTTT. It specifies CASSPHPDADTGELFF.

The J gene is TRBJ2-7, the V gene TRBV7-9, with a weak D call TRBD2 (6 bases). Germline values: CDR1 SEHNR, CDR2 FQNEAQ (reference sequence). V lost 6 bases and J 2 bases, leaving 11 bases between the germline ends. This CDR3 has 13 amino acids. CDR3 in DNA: TGTGCCAGCAGAGAGGGACTGGCCTACGAGCAGTACTTC. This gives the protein CASREGLAYEQYF.

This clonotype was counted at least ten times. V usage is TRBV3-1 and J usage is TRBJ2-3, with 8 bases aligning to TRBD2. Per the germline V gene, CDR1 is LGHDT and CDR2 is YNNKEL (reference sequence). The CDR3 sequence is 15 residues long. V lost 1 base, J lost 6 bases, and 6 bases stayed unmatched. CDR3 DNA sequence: TGTGCCAGCAGCCAAGGTGTGGCGGGAGGCGATACGCAGTATTTT. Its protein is CASSQGVAGGDTQYF.

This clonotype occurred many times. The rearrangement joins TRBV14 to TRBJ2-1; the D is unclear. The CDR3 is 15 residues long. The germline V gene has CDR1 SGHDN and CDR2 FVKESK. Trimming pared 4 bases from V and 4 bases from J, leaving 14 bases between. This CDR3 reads CASSRMTLGYNEQFF. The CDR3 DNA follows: TGTGCCAGCAGCCGAATGACATTAGGTTACAATGAGCAGTTCTTC.

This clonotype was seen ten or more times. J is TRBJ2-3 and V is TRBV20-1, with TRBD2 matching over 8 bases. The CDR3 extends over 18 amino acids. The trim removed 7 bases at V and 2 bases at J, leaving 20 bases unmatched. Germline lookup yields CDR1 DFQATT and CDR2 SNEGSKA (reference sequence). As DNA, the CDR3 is TGCAGTGTCGGGGGGGTCTATAGCGGCACTGGGGACACAGATACGCAGTATTTT. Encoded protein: CSVGGVYSGTGDTDTQYF.

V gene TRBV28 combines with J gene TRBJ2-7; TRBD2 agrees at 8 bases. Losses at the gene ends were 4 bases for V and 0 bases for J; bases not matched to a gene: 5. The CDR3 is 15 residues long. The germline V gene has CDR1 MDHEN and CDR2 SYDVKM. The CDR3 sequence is CASSSTSGSSYEQYF. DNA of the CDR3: TGTGCCAGCAGTTCAACTAGCGGCAGCTCCTACGAGCAGTACTTC.

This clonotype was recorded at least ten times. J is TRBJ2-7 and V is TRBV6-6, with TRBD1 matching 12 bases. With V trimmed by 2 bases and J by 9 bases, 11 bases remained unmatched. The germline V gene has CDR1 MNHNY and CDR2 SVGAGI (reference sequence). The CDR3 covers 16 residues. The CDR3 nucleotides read TGTGCCAGCAGTTACATCGAGGGGACAGGGGGCCTCGGGCAGTACTTC. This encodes CASSYIEGTGGLGQYF.

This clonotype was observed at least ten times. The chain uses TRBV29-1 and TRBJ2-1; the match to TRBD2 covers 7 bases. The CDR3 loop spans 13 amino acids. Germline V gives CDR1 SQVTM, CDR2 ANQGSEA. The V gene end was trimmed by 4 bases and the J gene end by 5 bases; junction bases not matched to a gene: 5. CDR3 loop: CSVVSSGNNEQFF. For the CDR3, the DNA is TGCAGCGTTGTGTCTAGCGGAAACAATGAGCAGTTCTTC.

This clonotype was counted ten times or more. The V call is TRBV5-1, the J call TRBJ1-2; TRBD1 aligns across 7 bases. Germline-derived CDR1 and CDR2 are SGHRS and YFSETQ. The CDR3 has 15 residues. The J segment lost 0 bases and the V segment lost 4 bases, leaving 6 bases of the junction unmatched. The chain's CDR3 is CASSPTTGPNYGYTF. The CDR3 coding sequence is TGCGCCAGCAGCCCGACGACAGGGCCTAACTATGGCTACACCTTC.

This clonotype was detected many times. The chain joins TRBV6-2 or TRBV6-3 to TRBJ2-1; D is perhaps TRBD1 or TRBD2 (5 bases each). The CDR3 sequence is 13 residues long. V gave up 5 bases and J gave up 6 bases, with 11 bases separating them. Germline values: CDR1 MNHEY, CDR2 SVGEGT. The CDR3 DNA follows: TGTGCCAGCAGTCCGGGACCGATCAATGAGCAGTTCTTC. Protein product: CASSPGPINEQFF.

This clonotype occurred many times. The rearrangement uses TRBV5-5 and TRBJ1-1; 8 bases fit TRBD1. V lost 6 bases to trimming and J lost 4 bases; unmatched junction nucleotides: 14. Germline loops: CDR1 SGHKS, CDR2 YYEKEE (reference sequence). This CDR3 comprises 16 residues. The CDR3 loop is CASTPPGGGVGTEAFF. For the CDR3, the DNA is TGTGCCAGCACCCCCCCAGGGGGCGGGGTGGGCACTGAAGCTTTCTTT.

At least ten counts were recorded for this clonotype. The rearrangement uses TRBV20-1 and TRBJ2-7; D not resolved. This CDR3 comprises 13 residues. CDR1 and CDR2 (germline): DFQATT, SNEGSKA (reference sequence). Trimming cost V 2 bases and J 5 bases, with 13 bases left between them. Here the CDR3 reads CSARRAPRDEQYF. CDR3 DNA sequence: TGCAGTGCTAGACGGGCTCCCCGGGACGAGCAGTACTTC.

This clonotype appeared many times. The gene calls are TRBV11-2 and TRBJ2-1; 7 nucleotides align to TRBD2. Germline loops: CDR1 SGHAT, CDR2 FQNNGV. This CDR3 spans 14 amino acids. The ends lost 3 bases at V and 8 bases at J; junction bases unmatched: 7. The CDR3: CASSFGGRWDEQFF. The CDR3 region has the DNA TGTGCCAGCAGCTTTGGCGGGAGATGGGATGAGCAGTTCTTC.

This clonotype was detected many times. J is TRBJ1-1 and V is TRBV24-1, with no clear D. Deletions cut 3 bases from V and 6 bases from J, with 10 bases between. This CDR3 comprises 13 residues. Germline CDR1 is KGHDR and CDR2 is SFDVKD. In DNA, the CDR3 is TGTGCCACCAGTGATGAGAAGAAGGCTGAAGCTTTCTTT. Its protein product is CATSDEKKAEAFF.

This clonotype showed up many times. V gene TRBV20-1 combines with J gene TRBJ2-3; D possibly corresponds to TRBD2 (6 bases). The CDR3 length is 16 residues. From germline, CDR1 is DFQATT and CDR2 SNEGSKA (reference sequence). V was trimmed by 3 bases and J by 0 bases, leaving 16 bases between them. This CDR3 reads CSASGGRPASTDTQYF. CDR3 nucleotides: TGCAGTGCTAGTGGTGGGAGGCCCGCTAGCACAGATACGCAGTATTTT.

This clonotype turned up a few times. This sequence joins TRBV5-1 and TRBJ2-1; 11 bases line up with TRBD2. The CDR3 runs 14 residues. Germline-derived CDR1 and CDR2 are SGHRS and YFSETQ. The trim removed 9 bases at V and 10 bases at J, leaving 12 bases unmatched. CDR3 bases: TGCGCCACCACACCGGGACTAGCGGAAAAGGAGCAGTTCTTC. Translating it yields CATTPGLAEKEQFF. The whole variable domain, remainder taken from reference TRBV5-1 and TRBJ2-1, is KAGVTQTPRYLIKTRGQQVTLSCSPISGHRSVSWYQQTPGQGLQFLFEYFSETQRNKGNFPGRFSGRQFSNSRSEMNVSTLELGDSALYLCATTPGLAEKEQFFGPGTRLTVL.